Listed here are 23 T cell receptor beta chains from one sample, sequenced in a study of OX40 agonist ivuxolimab in advanced cancers. The assay was immunoSEQ multiplex PCR, and TCRdb's table has in-frame clones only and misses some. Among 65,000 to 95,000 clones, about 88% were seen once, and the ten largest hold 0.45% to 0.6%. This sample comprised CD4+ or CD8+ T cells sorted from blood, obtained in a trial of the OX40 agonist ivuxolimab. The receptors come from an adult with an advanced solid tumor such as melanoma, head and neck, liver or kidney cancer.

The CDR3 nucleotides are TGTGCCAGCAGCTTTAGGGCAGAAGGCACTGAAGCTTTCTTT. Residues: CASSFRAEGTEAFF. J is TRBJ1-1 and V is TRBV7-2; unclear D gene. The CDR3 loop spans 14 amino acids. Germline V CDR1 and CDR2: SGHTA, FQGNSA. V lost 3 bases and J 4 bases, leaving 12 bases between the germline ends.

The chain employs TRBV9 and TRBJ2-2; TRBD1 matches 7 bases. Trimming removed 3 bases from V and 7 bases from J; junction bases left unmatched: 6. In germline, CDR1 is SGDLS, CDR2 YYNGEE. CDR3 length: 14 residues. DNA of the CDR3: TGTGCCAGCAGCGAGAGACAGGGCCACGGGGAGCTGTTTTTT. Protein sequence: CASSERQGHGELFF.

V and J are TRBV20-1 and TRBJ2-7; D perhaps matches TRBD2 (5 bases). Germline lookup yields CDR1 DFQATT and CDR2 SNEGSKA (reference sequence). V dropped 6 bases and J dropped 9 bases, with 15 bases sitting between them. This CDR3 region has 11 residues. The CDR3 region has the DNA TGCAGTGCGATTACGGACTTGCGGCAGTACTTC. Translated, it gives CSAITDLRQYF.

The V and J genes are TRBV27 and TRBJ2-7; 9 nucleotides agree with TRBD2. V dropped 11 bases and J dropped 2; count of bases not matched to a gene: 4. Germline assignment: CDR1 MNHEY and CDR2 SMNVEV (reference sequence). This CDR3 is built from 12 residues. CDR3 in amino acids: CALLAGTYEQYF. CDR3 nucleotide sequence: TGTGCCCTTCTAGCGGGGACCTACGAGCAGTACTTC.

The chain couples TRBV21-1 to TRBJ2-5; the DNA was not used to check the table's D call, TRBD1. TRBV21-1 is listed as a pseudogene. This CDR3 comprises 16 residues. CDR3 sequence (DNA): TGTGCCAGCAGCAAAGGGGGGATGGGGGCAGGAGAGACCCAGTACTTC. Encoded protein: CASSKGGMGAGETQYF.

The rearrangement uses TRBV5-4 and TRBJ2-3; D remains ambiguous. Looked up from germline, CDR1 is SGHNT and CDR2 is YYREEE (reference sequence). CDR3 size: 16 residues. The V end lost 4 bases, the J end lost 0 bases, and 15 bases lay between the germline ends. CDR3 residues: CASSPYGPTSTDTQYF. As DNA, the CDR3 is TGTGCCAGCAGCCCATATGGTCCCACCAGCACAGATACGCAGTATTTT.

The V and J genes are TRBV4-1 and TRBJ2-5; the D call may be TRBD1 or TRBD2 (5 bases each). V was clipped by 0 bases and J by 2 bases, with 13 bases between them. This CDR3 comprises 16 residues. Germline V gene sequence: CDR1 MGHRA, CDR2 YSYEKL. As DNA, the CDR3 is TGCGCCAGCAGCCAAGAGGGGGTTCTGATACAAGAGACCCAGTACTTC. Translation: CASSQEGVLIQETQYF.

J is TRBJ1-1 and V is TRBV6-6; 7 bases map to TRBD1. J lost 6 bases, V lost 8 bases, and 12 bases had no gene match. CDR3 size: 14 residues. The germline V gene encodes CDR1 MNHNY and CDR2 SVGAGI (reference sequence). In DNA, the CDR3 is TGTGCCAGCTCGGGTACAGGGGTGGGCGCTGAAGCTTTCTTT. It yields the protein CASSGTGVGAEAFF.

A single count supports this clone. This chain's CDR3 is CSVDWRTGVSYEQYF. CDR3 in DNA: TGCAGCGTCGATTGGCGGACGGGAGTTTCCTACGAGCAGTACTTC. The chain couples TRBV29-1 to TRBJ2-7, with D tentatively TRBD2 (6 bases). The CDR3 has 15 residues. Trimming took 6 bases from V and 1 from J, leaving 19 bases between them. CDR1 is SQVTM, CDR2 ANQGSEA, per germline.

V usage is TRBV7-9 and J usage is TRBJ1-4; D is unclear. CDR3 length: 14 amino acids. Trimming shortened V by 0 bases and J by 8 bases, and 10 bases separated the two germline ends. Germline lookup yields CDR1 SEHNR and CDR2 FQNEAQ (reference sequence). DNA of the CDR3: TGTGCCAGCAGCTTAGCCCCCATACGAGAAAAACTGTTTTTT. Protein product: CASSLAPIREKLFF.

The gene calls are TRBV18 and TRBJ2-2; 7 bases match TRBD1. Germline lookup yields CDR1 KGHSH and CDR2 LQKENI. The CDR3 extends over 15 amino acids. The ends lost 4 bases at V and 2 bases at J; junction bases unmatched: 4. CDR3 nucleotides: TGTGCCAGCTCACAAGGGACAGCCAACACCGGGGAGCTGTTTTTT. As protein: CASSQGTANTGELFF.

This clone turned up a few times. The chain is built from TRBV11-2 and TRBJ2-1; D may be TRBD1 (7 bases). Trimming removed 5 bases at V and 4 bases at J, with 15 bases between. This CDR3 is 15 amino acids long. CDR1 is SGHAT and CDR2 is FQNNGV in the germline V gene. The DNA of the CDR3 is TGTGCCAGCAGCCGCGGCGCAGGGGGGTACAATGAGCAGTTCTTC. Translating gives CASSRGAGGYNEQFF.

This chain joins TRBV2 and TRBJ2-3, with D perhaps TRBD2 (7 bases). The V end was cut by 6 bases, the J end by 4 bases, with 17 bases between. The CDR3 sequence is 15 residues long. Germline CDR1 reads SNHLY; CDR2 reads FYNNEI. The CDR3 reads CASRPLVGGPDTQYF. CDR3 bases: TGTGCCAGCAGACCCCTAGTGGGGGGGCCAGATACGCAGTATTTT.

V is TRBV13 and J is TRBJ1-3, with D perhaps matching TRBD1 (5 bases). Germline CDR1 reads PRHDT; CDR2 reads FYEKMQ (reference sequence). Trimming took 5 bases from V and 0 from J, leaving 17 bases between them. This CDR3 contains 17 residues. DNA for the CDR3: TGTGCCAGCAGCGCCCGGACCCTAGGGGCCTCTGGAAACACCATATATTTT. Translating gives CASSARTLGASGNTIYF.

The table lists this clone with a count of one. The chain links TRBV4-1 to TRBJ2-2, with D perhaps TRBD1 or TRBD2 (7 bases each). V gave up 4 bases and J gave up 4 bases, with 13 bases separating them. This CDR3 is built from 15 residues. Germline-derived CDR1 and CDR2 are MGHRA and YSYEKL. CDR3 residues: CASSREGAGTGELFF. Here the CDR3 DNA reads TGCGCCAGCAGCCGGGAGGGGGCGGGCACCGGGGAGCTGTTTTTT.

The chain is built from TRBV6-5 and TRBJ1-5, with 7 nucleotides matching TRBD1. V shed 6 bases and J 5 bases; nucleotides not matched to a gene: 7. The CDR3 is 14 residues long. The V gene's germline CDR1 is MNHEY and CDR2 SVGAGI. CDR3 coding DNA: TGTGCCAGCAGGAGACAGGGTGATGATCAGCCCCAGCATTTT. Its translation: CASRRQGDDQPQHF.

The V and J genes are TRBV9 and TRBJ2-2; TRBD1 matches 10 bases. Germline-derived CDR1 and CDR2 are SGDLS and YYNGEE. Unmatched junction bases numbered 2, after V lost 0 bases and J lost 3 bases. The CDR3 runs to 16 residues. In DNA, the CDR3 is TGTGCCAGCAGCGTAGGGACAGGGGGGTACACCGGGGAGCTGTTTTTT. The encoded protein is CASSVGTGGYTGELFF.

V is TRBV4-3 and J is TRBJ2-7; TRBD1 is a possible D gene (6 bases). CDR3 length: 15 amino acids. V lost 1 base to trimming and J lost 5 bases, with 15 bases between them. Germline V gene lookup returns CDR1 LGHNA and CDR2 YSLEER. CDR3 sequence: CASSQVRDTRHEQYF. The DNA of the CDR3 is TGCGCCAGCAGCCAAGTACGGGACACTAGGCACGAGCAGTACTTC.

V usage is TRBV7-8 and J usage is TRBJ1-1, with D possibly TRBD1 on 5 matching bases. The length of the CDR3 is 16 residues. Per germline, CDR1 SGHVS and CDR2 FQNEAQ. V was shortened by 0 bases and J by 3 bases, with 14 bases between the two germline ends. CDR3 region: CASSLADGGTYTEAFF. CDR3 nucleotides: TGTGCCAGCAGCTTAGCGGATGGGGGGACTTACACTGAAGCTTTCTTT.

J is TRBJ2-2 and V is TRBV7-6; perhaps D is TRBD1 or TRBD2 (5 bases each). The CDR3 length is 15 residues. Germline V CDR1 and CDR2: SGHVS, FNYEAQ. Trimming left V 8 bases short and J 5 bases short, with 18 bases between. The CDR3 sequence is CASASLRGPTGELFF. CDR3 nucleotide sequence: TGTGCCAGCGCATCCCTTCGGGGACCTACCGGGGAGCTGTTTTTT.

The V call is TRBV9, the J call TRBJ2-5, with 7 bases fitting TRBD1. The CDR3 extends over 15 amino acids. CDR1 SGDLS and CDR2 YYNGEE come from the germline V gene. Trimming removed 4 bases from V and 5 bases from J; junction bases left unmatched: 11. CDR3 sequence reads: CASSPRQGLRETQYF. The CDR3 DNA reads TGTGCCAGCAGCCCAAGACAGGGTTTAAGGGAGACCCAGTACTTC.

This chain links TRBV5-1 with TRBJ1-1, with D perhaps TRBD1 (5 bases). The V gene's germline CDR1 is SGHRS and CDR2 YFSETQ. The V gene lost 4 bases and the J gene lost 4 bases, with 17 bases spanning the gap. This CDR3 has 15 residues. DNA of the CDR3: TGCGCCAGCAGCACTTCCGGGACGGTAACCACTGAAGCTTTCTTT. Translating gives CASSTSGTVTTEAFF.

In this sample, this clone turned up once. The genes are TRBV18 and TRBJ2-2; no clear D gene. The CDR3 consists of 14 residues. The germline V gene encodes CDR1 KGHSH and CDR2 LQKENI. V shed 0 bases and J shed 5 bases, with 7 bases lying between them. The CDR3 DNA is TGTGCCAGCTCACCACCATTTAAGACCGGGGAGCTGTTTTTT. Translated: CASSPPFKTGELFF.